One and the same sample provided the 20 T cell receptor beta chains below, sequenced in a study of CD8 T cells in ankylosing spondylitis. These receptors have no identified antigens. Overall study results and limits: Apparently characteristic of ankylosing spondylitis blood was a TCR beta motif (about eight highly homologous variants).

Via MiXCR, TCRdb re-called the 5' RACE reads, giving one row per CDR3 protein. This table holds more than 400,000 distinct CDR3 sequences, less than 6% found once. The sample was blood, either unsorted or a sorted T cell fraction (not recorded which). These TCRs come from a male donor with ankylosing spondylitis.

This clonotype came up many times. J is TRBJ1-3 and V is TRBV20-1; D gene unclear. This CDR3 has 15 residues. The V and J ends lost 2 bases and 0 bases respectively, with 11 bases between them. Germline assignment: CDR1 DFQATT and CDR2 SNEGSKA (reference sequence). The CDR3 reads CSARIRSYSGNTIYF. DNA of the CDR3: TGCAGTGCTAGAATCCGGTCTTACTCTGGAAACACCATATATTTT.

This clonotype was detected many times. The rearrangement uses TRBV12-3 or TRBV12-4 and TRBJ1-5, with D possibly TRBD1 on 5 matching bases. Trimming left V 7 bases short and J 6 bases short, with 13 bases between. CDR3 length: 13 residues. The CDR3 DNA reads as TGTGCCAGCATGGGGGACTACGGTCAGCCCCAGCATTTT. It encodes CASMGDYGQPQHF.

At least ten counts were recorded for this clonotype. The chain couples TRBV4-3 to TRBJ1-1; no definite D call. Trimming shortened V by 1 base and J by 5 bases, and 14 bases separated the two germline ends. CDR3 length: 15 amino acids. Germline V CDR1 and CDR2: LGHNA, YSLEER. In DNA form, the CDR3 reads TGCGCCAGCAGCCAAGGATCCGGTCGGGGTACTGAAGCTTTCTTT. Translating gives CASSQGSGRGTEAFF.

This clonotype was observed many times. The V call is TRBV25-1, the J call TRBJ1-6, with 8 bases aligning to TRBD1. The CDR3 runs to 16 residues. Germline V lookup: CDR1 MGHDK, CDR2 SYGVNS. With 4 bases clipped from V and 11 bases from J, the junction kept 13 bases outside the gene matches. CDR3 nucleotides: TGTGCCAGCAGTGCGAATCGACAGGGGCCCGTTGCACCCCTCCACTTT. This sequence encodes CASSANRQGPVAPLHF.

This clonotype was seen at least ten times. CDR3 DNA sequence: TGCAGCGTTCGAACAGGGAGAAATTCACCCCTCCACTTT. It translates to CSVRTGRNSPLHF. V gene TRBV29-1 combines with J gene TRBJ1-6, with D perhaps matching TRBD1 (6 bases). The germline gives CDR1 SQVTM, CDR2 ANQGSEA. The V end lost 5 bases, the J end lost 7 bases, and 12 bases lay between the germline ends. This CDR3 has 13 residues.

At least ten counts were recorded for this clonotype. The chain couples TRBV29-1 to TRBJ2-1; no clear D. Per the germline V gene, CDR1 is SQVTM and CDR2 is ANQGSEA. V dropped 1 base and J dropped 1 base, with 14 bases sitting between them. This CDR3 has 16 residues. CDR3 DNA: TGCAGCGTTGAAGGTATAAAAGGCCTTTCCTACAATGAGCAGTTCTTC. Translation gives CSVEGIKGLSYNEQFF.

This clonotype was observed many times. A read error may produce the germline difference seen at one junction end. This chain links TRBV7-2 with TRBJ2-2; 11 nucleotides align to TRBD1. There are 14 residues in the CDR3. Looked up from germline, CDR1 is SGHTA and CDR2 is FQGNSA. This chain's CDR3 is CAGGTGGNTGELFF. In DNA, the CDR3 is TGCGCCGGAGGGACAGGGGGGAACACCGGGGAGCTGTTTTTT.

In its sample, this clonotype was seen a few times. The chain employs TRBV4-3 and TRBJ2-5; TRBD2 is a possible D gene (5 bases). Germline assignment: CDR1 LGHNA and CDR2 YSLEER. V lost 1 base and J 1 base, leaving 16 bases between the germline ends. This CDR3 is 17 amino acids long. CDR3 DNA sequence: TGCGCCAGCAGCCAAGGCCCGGGGAGATGGGCCCAAGAGACCCAGTACTTC. Amino acid sequence: CASSQGPGRWAQETQYF.

The table lists this clonotype with a few counts. The chain's CDR3 is CSARDNGLAGGSYNEQFF. The CDR3 DNA follows: TGCAGTGCTAGAGATAACGGACTAGCGGGTGGATCCTACAATGAGCAGTTCTTC. This chain uses TRBV20-1 with TRBJ2-1, with 11 bases lining up with TRBD2. The CDR3 is made up of 18 amino acids. With 0 bases clipped from V and 1 base from J, the junction kept 8 bases outside the gene matches. CDR1 DFQATT and CDR2 SNEGSKA come from the germline V gene (reference sequence).

This clonotype was seen ten or more times. The chain employs TRBV12-3 or TRBV12-4 and TRBJ2-7; D call uncertain. Trimming pared 3 bases from V and 7 bases from J, leaving 7 bases between. There are 11 residues in the CDR3. DNA of the CDR3: TGTGCCAGCAGTTTCGTTGAAGAGCAGTACTTC. Translating gives CASSFVEEQYF.

This clonotype was seen repeatedly, ten times or more. The chain has TRBV28 and TRBJ1-1; TRBD1 might be the D (5 bases). The CDR3 covers 12 residues. Germline CDR1 MDHEN, CDR2 SYDVKM. Trimming stripped 2 bases from V and 6 bases from J, with 7 bases between. The CDR3 nucleotides are TGTGCCAGCAGTTTAGAGGGGTCTGAAGCTTTCTTT. Translated: CASSLEGSEAFF.

The chain uses TRBV20-1 and TRBJ1-5; D is uncertain. The CDR3 totals 13 residues. Germline V CDR1 and CDR2: DFQATT, SNEGSKA (reference sequence). Trimming shortened V by 2 bases and J by 4 bases, and 9 bases separated the two germline ends. This CDR3 is CSARRDPNQPQHF. In DNA form, the CDR3 reads TGCAGTGCTAGAAGAGATCCTAATCAGCCCCAGCATTTT.

This clonotype was seen many times. The genes are TRBV20-1 and TRBJ2-7, with D possibly being TRBD2 (6 bases). The germline gives CDR1 DFQATT, CDR2 SNEGSKA (reference sequence). The CDR3 is 15 residues long. The V and J ends lost 3 bases and 8 bases respectively, with 23 bases between them. CDR3 nucleotides: TGCAGTGCTAGGACGATCCGGGGTAGGGCGGGGCAGCAGTACTTC. It codes for CSARTIRGRAGQQYF.

This clonotype was counted many times. The chain combines TRBV29-1 with TRBJ1-1; the D is unclear. The CDR3 length is 13 residues. Germline CDR1 reads SQVTM; CDR2 reads ANQGSEA. Trimming removed 7 bases from V and 8 bases from J, with 20 bases in between. The CDR3 loop reads CSARTIPLGEAFF. DNA for the CDR3: TGCAGCGCCCGAACTATACCACTGGGGGAAGCTTTCTTT. The full variable domain, in which reference TRBV29-1 and TRBJ1-1 provide the parts outside the CDR3, is SAVISQKPSRDICQRGTSLTIQCQVDSQVTMMFWYRQQPGQSLTLIATANQGSEATYESGFVIDKFPISRPNLTFSTLTVSNMSPEDSSIYLCSARTIPLGEAFFGQGTRLTVV.

This clonotype was detected ten times or more. The chain recombines TRBV4-2 with TRBJ2-3, with 12 positions matching TRBD2. The CDR3 extends over 17 amino acids. V dropped 0 bases and J dropped 7; count of bases not matched to a gene: 8. Germline V gene data show CDR1 as LGHNA and CDR2 as YNFKEQ. The CDR3 is CASSQESASGRVNTQYF. The CDR3 DNA follows: TGTGCCAGCAGCCAAGAATCTGCTAGCGGGAGGGTAAATACGCAGTATTTT.

This clonotype has more than one count but fewer than ten. The V gene is TRBV28, the J gene TRBJ2-2, with 8 bases fitting TRBD1. Trimming at V came to 6 bases and at J to 7 bases, leaving 7 bases not matched to a gene. The germline V gene has CDR1 MDHEN and CDR2 SYDVKM. The CDR3 runs 14 residues. CDR3 amino acids: CASRLDRGSGELFF. DNA of the CDR3: TGTGCCAGCAGGCTAGACAGGGGCAGCGGGGAGCTGTTTTTT.

There are many counts of this clonotype. The CDR3 nucleotides read TGTGCCAGCAGCCAAGTAAGCGGGACATACGAGCAGTATTTT. Amino acid sequence: CASSQVSGTYEQYF. The rearrangement uses TRBV4-2 and TRBJ2-3; tentatively, D is TRBD2 (7 bases). With 1 base removed from V and 11 bases from J, the gap between germline ends came to 16 bases. CDR3 size: 14 residues. From germline, CDR1 is LGHNA and CDR2 YNFKEQ.

The chain employs TRBV6-2 or TRBV6-3 and TRBJ2-3, with no clear D. V dropped 11 bases and J dropped 5 bases, with 5 bases sitting between them. The germline gives CDR1 MNHEY, CDR2 SVGEGT. The CDR3 is made up of 9 amino acids. In DNA form, the CDR3 reads TGTGCCGTCGGAGATACGCAGTATTTT. Encoded protein: CAVGDTQYF.

This clonotype was seen at least ten times. The CDR3 loop is CASSFGTTNEKLFF. CDR3 in DNA: TGTGCCAGCAGCTTCGGTACAACTAATGAAAAACTGTTTTTT. The chain recombines TRBV5-6 with TRBJ1-4, with D unresolved. CDR1 and CDR2 from the germline V gene are SGHDT and YYEEEE. Trimming pared 2 bases from V and 0 bases from J, leaving 5 bases between. The CDR3 extends over 14 amino acids. Looking up the rest from reference TRBV5-6 and TRBJ1-4 gives the full variable domain: DAGVTQSPTHLIKTRGQQVTLRCSPKSGHDTVSWYQQALGQGPQFIFQYYEEEERQRGNFPDRFSGHQFPNYSSELNVNALLLGDSALYLCASSFGTTNEKLFFGSGTQLSVL.

This clonotype was counted at least ten times. This chain uses TRBV10-3 with TRBJ2-3; D assignment may be TRBD1 or TRBD2 (6 bases each). V was trimmed by 6 bases and J by 6 bases, leaving 7 bases between them. CDR1 is ENHRY and CDR2 is SYGVKD in the germline V gene. The CDR3 sequence is 11 residues long. DNA of the CDR3: TGTGCCATCAGAGGGGGGGATACGCAGTATTTT. It encodes CAIRGGDTQYF.